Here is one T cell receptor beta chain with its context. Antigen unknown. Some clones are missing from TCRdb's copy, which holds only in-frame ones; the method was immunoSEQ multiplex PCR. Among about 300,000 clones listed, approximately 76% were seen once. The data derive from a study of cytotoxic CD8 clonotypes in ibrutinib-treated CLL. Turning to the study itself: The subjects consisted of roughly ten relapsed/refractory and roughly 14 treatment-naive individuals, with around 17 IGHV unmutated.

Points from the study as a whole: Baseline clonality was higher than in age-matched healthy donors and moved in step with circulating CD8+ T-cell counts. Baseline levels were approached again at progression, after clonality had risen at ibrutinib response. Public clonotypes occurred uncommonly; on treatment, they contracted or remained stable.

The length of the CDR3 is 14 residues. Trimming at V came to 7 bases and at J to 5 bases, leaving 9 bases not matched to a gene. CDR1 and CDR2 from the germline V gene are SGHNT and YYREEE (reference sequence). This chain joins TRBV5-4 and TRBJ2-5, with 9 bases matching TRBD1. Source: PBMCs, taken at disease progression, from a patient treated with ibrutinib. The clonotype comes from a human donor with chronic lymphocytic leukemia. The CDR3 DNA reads TGTGCCAGCGGGTACAGGGGGCTTAGGGAGACCCAGTACTTC. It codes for CASGYRGLRETQYF.